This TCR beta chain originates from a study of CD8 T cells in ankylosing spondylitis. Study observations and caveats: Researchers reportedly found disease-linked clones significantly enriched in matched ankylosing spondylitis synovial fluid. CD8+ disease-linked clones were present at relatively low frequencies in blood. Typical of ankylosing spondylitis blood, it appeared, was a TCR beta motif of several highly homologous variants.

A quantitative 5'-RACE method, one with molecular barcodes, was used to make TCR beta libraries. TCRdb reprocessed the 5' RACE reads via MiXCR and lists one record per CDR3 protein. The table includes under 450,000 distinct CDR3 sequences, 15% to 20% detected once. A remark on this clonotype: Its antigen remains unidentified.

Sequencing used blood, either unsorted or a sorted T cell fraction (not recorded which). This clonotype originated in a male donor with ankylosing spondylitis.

The DNA for the CDR3 is TGTGCCAGCAGTTACGACGGACAAACGAACACTGAAGCTTTCTTT. Translated: CASSYDGQTNTEAFF. The chain carries TRBV6-5 and TRBJ1-1, with D perhaps TRBD1 (5 bases). V was clipped by 2 bases and J by 1 base, with 11 bases between them. Per germline, CDR1 MNHEY and CDR2 SVGAGI. This CDR3 spans 15 amino acids.